This T cell receptor beta chain originates from a study of cytomegalovirus exposure and HLA in healthy donors. Germline V gene data show CDR1 as SGHAT and CDR2 as FQNNGV. The CDR3 consists of 15 residues. Trimming pared 5 bases from V and 4 bases from J, leaving 15 bases between. TCRdb keeps only in-frame clones here, not all; method: immunoSEQ multiplex PCR. The sample lists more than 35,000 clones; roughly 91% were seen once. This chain links TRBV11-2 with TRBJ1-5, with D maybe TRBD1 (6 bases). The sequencing input was PBMCs. The receptor was derived from a man younger than 30 in good health and CMV-seronegative. CDR3 region: CASSQGGFGNQPQHF. As DNA, the CDR3 is TGTGCCAGCAGCCAAGGGGGTTTTGGGAATCAGCCCCAGCATTTT. The whole variable domain, filled in from reference TRBV11-2 and TRBJ1-5, reads EAGVAQSPRYKIIEKRQSVAFWCNPISGHATLYWYQQILGQGPKLLIQFQNNGVVDDSQLPKDRFSAERLKGVDSTLKIQPAKLEDSAVYLCASSQGGFGNQPQHFGDGTRLSIL.